The 26 T cell receptor beta chains below were found in one sample sequenced in a study of cytomegalovirus exposure and HLA in healthy donors. The PCR ran on 60 Vbeta and 13 Jbeta primers. Produced via immunoSEQ multiplex PCR; TCRdb's table is partial and in-frame only. Recorded for this sample: fewer than 45,000 clones. The sample consisted of PBMCs. The origin of the receptors is a man aged 40-49 years in good health and CMV-seropositive.

The V gene is TRBV7-2, the J gene TRBJ1-1; D unresolved. Trimming cost V 5 bases and J 4 bases, with 14 bases left between them. There are 14 residues in the CDR3. Germline-derived CDR1 and CDR2 are SGHTA and FQGNSA. CDR3 coding DNA: TGTGCCAGCAGCCCCGGGGATAAGGTCACTGAAGCTTTCTTT. The encoded protein is CASSPGDKVTEAFF.

The J gene is TRBJ2-5, the V gene TRBV9; TRBD2 agrees at 12 bases. The closer fit of TRBJ2-7 to the DNA end suggests the J call may be wrong. CDR3 length: 14 residues. The germline gives CDR1 SGDLS, CDR2 YYNGEE. The CDR3 DNA is TGTGCCAGCAGCTTCCGACTAGCGGGGGACGAGCAGTACTTC. Encoded protein: CASSFRLAGDEQYF.

The V call is TRBV6-1, the J call TRBJ1-6, with unresolved D. Trimming took 2 bases from V and 7 from J, leaving 9 bases between them. This CDR3 is 14 amino acids long. Germline loops: CDR1 MNHNS, CDR2 SASEGT. The CDR3 is CASSELAGNSPLHF. The DNA of the CDR3 is TGTGCCAGCAGTGAATTGGCGGGGAATTCACCCCTCCACTTT.

The chain links TRBV6-5 to TRBJ1-4, with 7 bases identical to TRBD1. Germline lookup yields CDR1 MNHEY and CDR2 SVGAGI. The CDR3 contains 14 residues. The junction had 6 bases not matched to a gene; V was cut back by 5 bases and J by 6 bases. CDR3 protein: CASSQLTGDEKLFF. CDR3 sequence (DNA): TGTGCCAGCAGTCAACTAACAGGGGATGAAAAACTGTTTTTT.

This chain uses TRBV30 with TRBJ2-7; D is unclear. Looked up from germline, CDR1 is GTSNPN and CDR2 is SVGIG (reference sequence). V was cut by 5 bases and J by 1 base, with 6 bases left in between. The CDR3 has 11 residues. CDR3 protein: CAWSRSYEQYF. CDR3 DNA sequence: TGTGCCTGGTCCCGGTCCTACGAGCAGTACTTC.

The rearrangement joins TRBV5-1 to TRBJ2-1; D is undetermined. The CDR3 is made up of 11 amino acids. Germline V lookup: CDR1 SGHRS, CDR2 YFSETQ. V was clipped by 2 bases and J by 10 bases, with 7 bases between them. The CDR3 bases are TGCGCCAGCAGCTTCCTTTCGGAGCAGTTCTTC. Translated, it gives CASSFLSEQFF.

This chain links TRBV30 with TRBJ1-2, with TRBD1 identical over 7 bases. This CDR3 is built from 12 residues. The germline gives CDR1 GTSNPN, CDR2 SVGIG (reference sequence). J gave up 4 bases and V 8 bases, and 7 bases lay outside the gene matches. CDR3 DNA sequence: TGTGCCGGAGGACAGGTCACCTATGGCTACACCTTC. This sequence encodes CAGGQVTYGYTF.

The chain employs TRBV19 and TRBJ2-7; 14 nucleotides line up with TRBD2. The CDR3 length is 16 residues. The J segment lost 0 bases and the V segment lost 5 bases, leaving 3 bases of the junction unmatched. Germline loops: CDR1 LNHDA, CDR2 SQIVND (reference sequence). CDR3 nucleotides: TGTGCCAGTAGTCGCGGGACTAGCGGGAGCTCCTACGAGCAGTACTTC. It translates to CASSRGTSGSSYEQYF.

The rearrangement links TRBV5-5 to TRBJ1-4; D ambiguous. The CDR3 covers 19 residues. Trimming took 0 bases from V and 3 from J, leaving 21 bases between them. Germline V gene lookup returns CDR1 SGHKS and CDR2 YYEKEE (reference sequence). The CDR3 DNA reads TGTGCCAGCAGCTTGGGATTGGTAATGTCGGTCGGGTCTAATGAAAAACTGTTTTTT. It translates to CASSLGLVMSVGSNEKLFF. Full variable domain (rest looked up from reference TRBV5-5 and TRBJ1-4): DAGVTQSPTHLIKTRGQQVTLRCSPISGHKSVSWYQQVLGQGPQFIFQYYEKEERGRGNFPDRFSARQFPNYSSELNVNALLLGDSALYLCASSLGLVMSVGSNEKLFFGSGTQLSVL.

This rearrangement joins TRBV27 to TRBJ2-5; 8 positions agree with TRBD2. The J call may not be correct, given that the DNA end is closer to TRBJ2-7. Germline assignment: CDR1 MNHEY and CDR2 SMNVEV (reference sequence). The CDR3 sequence is 16 residues long. The CDR3 DNA follows: TGTGCCAGCAGTTCGCCCGGTAGCGGGAACTCCTACGAGCAGTACTTC. Amino acid sequence: CASSSPGSGNSYEQYF.

The rearrangement joins TRBV30 to TRBJ2-3; maybe TRBD2 (5 bases). The V gene lost 8 bases and the J gene lost 1 base, with 13 bases spanning the gap. The CDR3 runs 13 residues. Germline CDR1 GTSNPN, CDR2 SVGIG (reference sequence). The DNA of the CDR3 is TGTGCCCTCGAACTAGGTGGCACAGATACGCAGTATTTT. It is translated as CALELGGTDTQYF.

The chain combines TRBV13 with TRBJ2-3, with TRBD2 identical over 13 bases. J was trimmed by 0 bases and V by 5 bases; bases with no gene match: 14. The CDR3 has 20 amino acids. Germline values: CDR1 PRHDT, CDR2 FYEKMQ (reference sequence). The CDR3 loop is CASSPPTSGRAPFSTDTQYF. The CDR3 region has the DNA TGTGCCAGCAGCCCCCCTACTAGCGGGAGGGCCCCTTTTAGCACAGATACGCAGTATTTT.

The chain uses TRBV5-6 and TRBJ2-5; 8 bases match TRBD2. The J call is in doubt because the DNA end fits TRBJ2-7 better. The CDR3 totals 15 residues. In germline, CDR1 is SGHDT, CDR2 YYEEEE. The CDR3 DNA follows: TGTGCCAGCAGCCTTACGAGCGGGAGTTTTTACGAGCAGTACTTC. Protein: CASSLTSGSFYEQYF.

V is TRBV4-1 and J is TRBJ2-1, with unresolved D. CDR1 and CDR2 from the germline V gene are MGHRA and YSYEKL. V was shortened by 0 bases and J by 0 bases, with 12 bases between the two germline ends. The CDR3 contains 17 residues. The CDR3 sequence: CASSQDHFSSSYNEQFF. CDR3 in DNA: TGCGCCAGCAGCCAAGACCACTTCTCGAGCTCCTACAATGAGCAGTTCTTC.

The chain combines TRBV5-1 with TRBJ2-7; TRBD2 matches at 7 bases. CDR1 is SGHRS and CDR2 is YFSETQ in the germline V gene. V was clipped by 6 bases and J by 0 bases; unmatched bases: 6. The CDR3 has 14 amino acids. The CDR3 DNA sequence: TGCGCCAGCAACGGCGGGAGAAGCTCCTACGAGCAGTACTTC. This gives the protein CASNGGRSSYEQYF.

V and J are TRBV9 and TRBJ1-1, with a possible D match to TRBD1 (5 bases). Trimming pared 6 bases from V and 2 bases from J, leaving 14 bases between. The CDR3 extends over 14 amino acids. Germline CDR1 is SGDLS and CDR2 is YYNGEE. This CDR3 reads CASTQGTANTEAFF. CDR3 bases: TGTGCCAGCACCCAGGGAACAGCAAACACTGAAGCTTTCTTT. Full variable domain (outside the CDR3, taken from reference TRBV9 and TRBJ1-1): DSGVTQTPKHLITATGQRVTLRCSPRSGDLSVYWYQQSLDQGLQFLIQYYNGEERAKGNILERFSAQQFPDLHSELNLSSLELGDSALYFCASTQGTANTEAFFGQGTRLTVV.

The rearrangement joins TRBV4-1 to TRBJ1-5, with 8 bases fitting TRBD1. The length of the CDR3 is 15 residues. The trim removed 1 base at V and 3 bases at J, leaving 2 bases unmatched. Germline assignment: CDR1 MGHRA and CDR2 YSYEKL. The CDR3 is CASSQATGANQPQHF. The CDR3 bases are TGCGCCAGCAGCCAAGCGACAGGGGCCAATCAGCCCCAGCATTTT.

The chain couples TRBV7-9 to TRBJ2-1; 8 nucleotides align to TRBD2. There are 16 residues in the CDR3. Germline V lookup: CDR1 SEHNR, CDR2 FQNEAQ (reference sequence). Trimming took 5 bases from V and 9 from J; bases not matched to a gene: 15. CDR3 sequence (DNA): TGTGCCAGCAGCCCCCCGGGAGGGACCGTAGTCGGTGAGCAGTTCTTC. Translating it yields CASSPPGGTVVGEQFF. Full variable domain (rest looked up from reference TRBV7-9 and TRBJ2-1): DTGVSQNPRHKITKRGQNVTFRCDPISEHNRLYWYRQTLGQGPEFLTYFQNEAQLEKSRLLSDRFSAERPKGSFSTLEIQRTEQGDSAMYLCASSPPGGTVVGEQFFGPGTRLTVL.

The V gene is TRBV7-2, the J gene TRBJ2-7, with a weak D call TRBD2 (6 bases). Germline V gene lookup returns CDR1 SGHTA and CDR2 FQGNSA. The CDR3 spans 13 residues. Trimming pared 5 bases from V and 7 bases from J, leaving 15 bases between. The CDR3 sequence: CASSARPRGEQYF. CDR3 DNA: TGTGCCAGCAGCGCCCGGCCCCGGGGGGAGCAGTACTTC.

This sequence joins TRBV4-2 and TRBJ2-1; 8 nucleotides match TRBD2. Germline V gives CDR1 LGHNA, CDR2 YNFKEQ. V was pared by 5 bases and J by 1 base, with 10 bases of the junction left unmatched. This CDR3 comprises 17 residues. For the CDR3, the DNA is TGTGCCAGCAGCGGCGAAGGCGCGGGAGGATCCTACAATGAGCAGTTCTTC. Encoded protein: CASSGEGAGGSYNEQFF.

The V and J genes are TRBV29-1 and TRBJ2-7; 7 nucleotides align to TRBD1. The germline V gene has CDR1 SQVTM and CDR2 ANQGSEA. This CDR3 is 13 amino acids long. The trim removed 6 bases at V and 0 bases at J, leaving 5 bases unmatched. The CDR3 protein is CSVGTDRSYEQYF. The CDR3 DNA is TGCAGCGTCGGGACAGACCGCTCCTACGAGCAGTACTTC.

This chain joins TRBV9 and TRBJ2-2, with 10 bases lining up with TRBD2. V lost 0 bases and J lost 7; bases outside the gene matches: 12. Germline V gene lookup returns CDR1 SGDLS and CDR2 YYNGEE. The CDR3 spans 18 residues. The CDR3 DNA reads as TGTGCCAGCAGCGTAGTCCCCGTTAGCGGGAGGCCTCACGGGGAGCTGTTTTTT. Encoded protein: CASSVVPVSGRPHGELFF.

The chain couples TRBV27 to TRBJ2-3; 9 nucleotides agree with TRBD2. V was pared by 5 bases and J by 4 bases, with 10 bases of the junction left unmatched. Germline V gene sequence: CDR1 MNHEY, CDR2 SMNVEV (reference sequence). The CDR3 length is 16 residues. The CDR3 nucleotides read TGTGCCAGCAGTCCCGGCGCGGGAGGGCGCGCAGATACGCAGTATTTT. Amino acid sequence: CASSPGAGGRADTQYF.

The chain joins TRBV11-2 to TRBJ2-3, with 7 bases matching TRBD2. CDR1 and CDR2 (germline): SGHAT, FQNNGV. The CDR3 is made up of 16 amino acids. Trimming took 1 base from V and 1 from J; bases not matched to a gene: 5. CDR3 loop: CASSLGTSLGTDTQYF. DNA for the CDR3: TGTGCCAGCAGCTTAGGGACTAGTCTGGGCACAGATACGCAGTATTTT.

This chain connects TRBV5-1 to TRBJ2-1; D possibly corresponds to TRBD1 (6 bases). CDR1 and CDR2 from the germline V gene are SGHRS and YFSETQ. The CDR3 length is 14 residues. Trimming removed 4 bases from V and 3 bases from J, with 11 bases in between. DNA of the CDR3: TGCGCCAGCAGCAACAGGGTAGGCTACAATGAGCAGTTCTTC. Its protein is CASSNRVGYNEQFF. Full variable domain (rest looked up from reference TRBV5-1 and TRBJ2-1): KAGVTQTPRYLIKTRGQQVTLSCSPISGHRSVSWYQQTPGQGLQFLFEYFSETQRNKGNFPGRFSGRQFSNSRSEMNVSTLELGDSALYLCASSNRVGYNEQFFGPGTRLTVL.

This chain uses TRBV13 with TRBJ1-6, with 9 bases fitting TRBD1. Germline V lookup: CDR1 PRHDT, CDR2 FYEKMQ (reference sequence). After removal of 6 bases from V and 0 bases from J, the junction contained 3 bases not matched to a gene. The CDR3 is 16 residues long. DNA for the CDR3: TGTGCCAGCAGGTTACAGGGGGCCTCCTATAATTCACCCCTCCACTTT. Translating gives CASRLQGASYNSPLHF.